This T cell receptor (beta chain) derives from a study of OX40 agonist ivuxolimab in advanced cancers. For the study in its entirety: Ivuxolimab was a fully human IgG2 agonistic monoclonal antibody targeting the costimulatory receptor OX40 (CD134). Intravenous ivuxolimab was administered to patients every 2 weeks at six dose levels: 0.01, 0.1, 0.3, 1.5, 3 and 10 mg/kg. Of the approximately 50 dose-escalation patients, hepatocellular carcinoma was present in roughly 19, melanoma in approximately 15, renal cell carcinoma in 9 and head and neck cancer in 9. A male proportion of 82.7% and a mean age of about 60 years, ranging from roughly 23 to 90, were recorded for the dose-escalation cohort. Patients were allowed to have had prior anti-PD-1, anti-PD-L1 or anti-CTLA-4 therapy, and 40% of the dose-escalation patients had previously received checkpoint inhibitors. Three dose-escalation patients achieved partial responses, one with hepatocellular carcinoma and two with cutaneous melanoma. Peripheral TCRbeta sequencing aimed to test whether ivuxolimab altered TCR sequence diversity and caused clonal T-cell expansion. The monotherapy dose-escalation portion (N ≈ 50 patients) of the phase I ivuxolimab trial is reported in the paper. Overall results and qualifications from the work: On average, CD8+ T cells showed more expanded clones than CD4+ T cells after ivuxolimab. At doses of 0.1 to 3.0 mg/kg, clonal expansion of both CD4+ and CD8+ T cells in blood was seen between baseline and week 6. Antigen specificity was not determined for the clonally expanded peripheral T cells. Low levels of normalized T-cell clonal expansion were also seen in some nonresponding patients. In the 0.1-3.0 mg/kg groups, partial responders had among the lowest normalized peripheral clonal expansion, particularly in CD8+ T cells.

Of note for this clone: Its antigen is still unknown. Nothing much larger sits one base from this clone, and base qualities are not available.

For sequencing of the TCRbeta CDR3 region, genomic DNA was extracted from the sorted cells. TCRbeta CDR3 regions were sequenced using the immunoSEQ Assay. What TCRdb holds here is the immuneACCESS table cut down to in-frame rearrangements. Part of the clones is not present; checked against another copy, under half of the missing clones reflect an unresolved V gene, and the others are unexplained. Within this sample are more than 95,000 clones, with approximately 95% of them counted one time only. About 0.18% of the sample belongs to the ten largest clones. Relative to germline, V is 0 bases shorter and J is 2 bases shorter, with 10 bases between their ends. There are 15 amino acids in the CDR3, from cysteine to phenylalanine inclusive. This entry keeps only the CDR3 DNA: 45 bases, framed from base 1. The germline V gene supplies CDR1 LGHNA and CDR2 YSLEER. Patients with a history of autoimmune disease or receiving systemic immunosuppression were excluded from the trial. In every dose cohort, peripheral blood was drawn for TCR sequencing at baseline, cycle 4 day 1, and cycle 7 day 1. Samples came from an open-label, multicenter, first-in-human phase I dose-escalation trial of ivuxolimab. Adults with locally advanced or metastatic melanoma, renal cell carcinoma, hepatocellular carcinoma or head and neck squamous cell carcinoma were enrolled in the trial. Before TCR sequencing, CD4+ T cells and CD8+ T cells from peripheral blood were sorted into separate populations.

The receptor's source is an adult with an advanced solid tumor such as melanoma, head and neck, liver or kidney cancer. This material consisted of CD4+ or CD8+ T cells sorted from blood, taken in a trial of the OX40 agonist ivuxolimab. The sequence links TRBV4-3 to TRBJ1-2, with the D segment identity uncertain. The CDR3 here reads CASSQDRWLNYGYTF. The DNA is TGCGCCAGCAGCCAAGATAGATGGCTGAACTATGGCTACACCTTC.